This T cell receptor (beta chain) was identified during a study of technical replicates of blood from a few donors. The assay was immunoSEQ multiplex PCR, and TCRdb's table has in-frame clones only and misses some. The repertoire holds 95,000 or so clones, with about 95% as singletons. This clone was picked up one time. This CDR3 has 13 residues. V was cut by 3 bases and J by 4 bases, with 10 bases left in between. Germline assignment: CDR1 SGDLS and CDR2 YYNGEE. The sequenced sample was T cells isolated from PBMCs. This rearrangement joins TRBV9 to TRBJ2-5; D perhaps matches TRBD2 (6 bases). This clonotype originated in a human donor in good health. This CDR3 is CASSGAGSETQYF. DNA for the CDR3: TGTGCCAGCAGCGGGGCGGGATCAGAGACCCAGTACTTC.